This TCR beta chain stems from a study of shared clonotypes between healthy human individuals (dated by TCRdb to about 2020). For the study in its entirety: A couple of women and a few men aged 18 to 49 years were included in the cohort. Leukapheresis yielded between about 0.94 and 8.9 billion PBMCs per donor. To increase sequencing depth and limit assay-specific biases, different laboratories used diverse techniques to prepare libraries and sequence TCR repertoires. The study deeply sequenced blood TCR repertoires of about 5 healthy adults to estimate repertoire size and the extent of clonotype sharing between individuals. Per donor, three plates each were used for CD4 naive and CD4 memory, two for CD8 naive, and one for CD8 memory. The paper as a whole reports these results and caveats: Based on pairwise subsampling, the degree of clonotype sharing among donors was expected to be affected by sequencing depth. The genetic and exposure-history diversity represented was limited by the small number of donors. Clonotypes shared by all four sorted-subset donors showed higher generation probabilities than non-shared clonotypes. Naive subsets generally had larger estimated clonotype richness than memory subsets did. Rarefaction of sorted-subset datasets indicated incomplete sequencing despite the large sequencing depth. Sharing across several donors was observed for around 5% of naive CD4, about 3.2% of naive CD8, over 2% of memory CD4, and roughly 0.4% of memory CD8 clonotypes. Sampling was restricted to blood, and TCR repertoires in tissue are likely to differ from TCR repertoires in blood.

Note on this clone: No cognate antigen has been identified for it. No clone much larger than this one lies a single base away; base qualities are absent.

The donors were healthy, HIV-negative adults with no recently reported acute infections or vaccinations. Only Caucasian adults living in Nashville, Tennessee, USA were represented among the donors. CD4+ T cells were enriched by magnetic negative selection, after which naive cells were positively selected on CD45RA and the negative fraction was taken as the memory subset. Blood was collected by leukapheresis, and PBMCs were isolated by Ficoll-Histopaque density gradient centrifugation and then cryopreserved in liquid nitrogen vapor phase. Analytical flow cytometry was used to check the purity and quantity of every magnetically sorted T cell population. Genomic DNA was isolated from each sorted fraction and quantified by UV absorbance on a Nanodrop 2000c. After removal of 0 bases from V and 4 bases from J, the junction retains 5 bases not matched to a gene. The CDR1 and CDR2 encoded by the germline V gene are SGHRS and YFSETQ. From the cysteine through the phenylalanine, the CDR3 covers 15 amino acids. Of the read, only the CDR3 DNA is kept; its 45 bases are in frame from base 1.

TCR CDR3 regions were amplified from genomic DNA by multiplex PCR using the deep immunoSEQ assay. For each cell subset, the extracted genomic DNA was distributed evenly across all wells of several immunoSEQ 96-well plates, and each plate served as one replicate. For sorted subsets, 150 to 250 ng of genomic DNA, equivalent to around 31,000 T cell genomes, went into each replicate PCR. Purified libraries were measured with a Qubit 3.0 fluorometer, size-checked on a Bioanalyzer 2100, and measured again with the KAPA Library Quantification kit. Every immunoSEQ 96-well plate was sequenced on a separate single-read 150-cycle Illumina NextSeq 550 flow cell. Per the original workflow: The immunoSEQ output contained only junctional sequences without quality scores, so filtering could not match that applied to full-length reads. Sequences were annotated with PyIR, a Python wrapper for IgBLAST v1.9, and V/J genes and CDR3 were assigned using IMGT germline references. Reads were removed for weak V/J assignments (E-value above 1e-6), missing CDR3, stop codons, out-of-frame junctions, or ambiguous translated residues. V3J clonotypes were defined as sequences sharing the same inferred V gene, J gene, and CDR3 amino acid sequence. Percentage overlap between repertoires was calculated by dividing the number of shared unique clonotypes by the size of the smaller repertoire. RTK rarefaction, the Chao1 estimator, and Recon v2.1 estimates of unobserved clonotypes were used to assess repertoire richness. For all TCRbeta clonotypes obtained by the gDNA method from a few donors, generation probabilities were computed with OLGA. Imported from immuneACCESS, the table was reduced by TCRdb to in-frame sequences with V and J called. These copies leave out some clones; in studies compared against another copy, an unresolved V gene accounts for under half, and the cause of the remainder is not known. The DNA was the basis for D and trimming; V, J and clone size are from that table. The table for this sample lists 2.3 million or so clones; roughly 93% of them were counted only once. 0.35% to 0.45% of the sample is taken by the ten largest.

The sample comprised naive CD4+ T cells from PBMCs. Explained via the paper, the cell subset or site label denotes: CD45RA+ positively selected. The chain links TRBV5-1 with TRBJ1-1; a stretch of 8 junction bases matches TRBD1. The TCR was taken from a man aged 18 to 29 in good health. Some clones in this sample may be carry-over from other donors' samples. The CDR3 loop reads CASSLGTGLATEAFF. The nucleotides read TGCGCCAGCAGCTTGGGGACAGGGTTGGCCACTGAAGCTTTCTTT. With the portions outside the CDR3 filled from the reference TRBV5-1 and TRBJ1-1 genes, the complete variable region becomes KAGVTQTPRYLIKTRGQQVTLSCSPISGHRSVSWYQQTPGQGLQFLFEYFSETQRNKGNFPGRFSGRQFSNSRSEMNVSTLELGDSALYLCASSLGTGLATEAFFGQGTRLTVV.